This T cell receptor beta chain was obtained from a study of shared clonotypes between healthy human individuals. Study in general: Each donor had three CD4 naive, three CD4 memory, two CD8 naive and one CD8 memory plate. Study-level results: Of the naive CD4 clonotypes, roughly 5.2% were shared across several donors.

Several immunoSEQ 96-well plates shared each subset's DNA, each plate a replicate. Measured with immunoSEQ multiplex PCR; TCRdb has only the in-frame clones, and not every one. The table includes about a million clones, approximately 75% detected once. As regards this clone: Its antigen is not known.

The CDR3 consists of 16 residues. Germline CDR1 MDHEN, CDR2 SYDVKM. The junction had 4 bases not matched to a gene; V was cut back by 1 base and J by 2 bases. The sequencing sample was made of memory CD4+ T cells from PBMCs. The subset denotes: CD45RA-negative fraction. The TCR was taken from a man aged 18 to 29 in good health. Some clones in this sample may be carry-over from other donors' samples. This sequence joins TRBV28 and TRBJ2-7; 11 positions agree with TRBD2. Here the CDR3 DNA reads TGTGCCAGCAGTTTATATTCTAGCGGGAGGCCCTACGAGCAGTACTTC. Protein: CASSLYSSGRPYEQYF.